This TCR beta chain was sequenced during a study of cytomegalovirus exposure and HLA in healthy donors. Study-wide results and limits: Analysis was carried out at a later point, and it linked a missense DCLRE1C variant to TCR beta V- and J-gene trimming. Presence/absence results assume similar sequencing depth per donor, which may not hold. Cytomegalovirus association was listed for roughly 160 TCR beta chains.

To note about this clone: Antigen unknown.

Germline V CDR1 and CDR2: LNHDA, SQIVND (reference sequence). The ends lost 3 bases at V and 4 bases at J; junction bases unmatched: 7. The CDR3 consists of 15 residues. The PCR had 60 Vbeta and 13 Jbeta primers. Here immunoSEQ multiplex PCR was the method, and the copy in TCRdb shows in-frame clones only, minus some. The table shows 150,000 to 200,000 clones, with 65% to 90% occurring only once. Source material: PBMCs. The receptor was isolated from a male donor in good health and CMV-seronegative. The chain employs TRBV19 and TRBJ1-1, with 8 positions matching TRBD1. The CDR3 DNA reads TGTGCCAGTAGTATCTATATGGGGACAGGCACTGAAGCTTTCTTT. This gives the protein CASSIYMGTGTEAFF.